One sample yielded the 21 T cell receptor beta chains listed below, sequenced in a study of blood T cell repertoires in COVID-19. Some clones are missing from TCRdb's copy, which holds only in-frame ones; the method was immunoSEQ multiplex PCR. The repertoire holds about 130,000 clones, around 83% seen once, with roughly 4.5% in the top ten. The sample taken for sequencing was peripheral blood. The receptors were gathered from a human donor in a cohort sampled during active COVID-19.

This sequence joins TRBV9 and TRBJ2-5; a possible D gene is TRBD2 (6 bases). This CDR3 region has 14 residues. Germline lookup yields CDR1 SGDLS and CDR2 YYNGEE. V lost 3 bases and J 4 bases, leaving 13 bases between the germline ends. The CDR3 DNA sequence: TGTGCCAGCAGCGACACGGGGGAGCGAGAGACCCAGTACTTC. Translating it yields CASSDTGERETQYF.

The V gene is TRBV11-2, the J gene TRBJ2-1; TRBD1 might be the D (5 bases). The germline V gene has CDR1 SGHAT and CDR2 FQNNGV. V was trimmed by 5 bases and J by 2 bases, leaving 13 bases between them. This CDR3 contains 15 residues. The CDR3 sequence: CASSPRVITYNEQFF. CDR3 nucleotides: TGTGCCAGCAGCCCCAGGGTCATAACCTACAATGAGCAGTTCTTC.

The chain carries TRBV7-8 and TRBJ2-2; maybe TRBD1 (6 bases). The germline CDR1 and CDR2 sequences are SGHVS and FQNEAQ. V was shortened by 0 bases and J by 7 bases, with 9 bases between the two germline ends. The CDR3 sequence is 14 residues long. Here the CDR3 reads CASSLAAQGGELFF. DNA of the CDR3: TGTGCCAGCAGCTTAGCCGCACAGGGCGGGGAGCTGTTTTTT.

On this clone itself: This same CDR3 is encoded by further DNA sequences in the sample. The gene calls are TRBV9 and TRBJ1-4; the D gene is possibly TRBD1 (5 bases). Trimming removed 0 bases at V and 8 bases at J, with 11 bases between. The CDR3 is 14 residues long. The germline V gene has CDR1 SGDLS and CDR2 YYNGEE. The CDR3 bases are TGTGCCAGCAGCGTAGGCCAGGGTGGCGAAAAACTGTTTTTT. It codes for CASSVGQGGEKLFF.

The rearrangement uses TRBV19 and TRBJ2-5; TRBD1 matches 7 bases. The CDR3 runs 14 residues. Per the germline V gene, CDR1 is LNHDA and CDR2 is SQIVND (reference sequence). The ends lost 5 bases at V and 1 base at J; junction bases unmatched: 4. In DNA form, the CDR3 reads TGTGCCAGTAGTCCCACAGGGGCCCAAGAGACCCAGTACTTC. Translated, it gives CASSPTGAQETQYF.

The chain has TRBV9 and TRBJ2-2; D possibly corresponds to TRBD2 (7 bases). V lost 0 bases and J 0 bases, leaving 18 bases between the germline ends. Germline V CDR1 and CDR2: SGDLS, YYNGEE. The CDR3 runs to 19 residues. CDR3 amino acids: CASSVGWTRTAANTGELFF. CDR3 DNA: TGTGCCAGCAGCGTAGGGTGGACTAGGACAGCCGCGAACACCGGGGAGCTGTTTTTT.

Only one count was recorded for this clone. The chain uses TRBV15 and TRBJ2-1; 16 nucleotides line up with TRBD2. V trimming: 7 bases; J trimming: 7 bases; junction bases outside the gene matches: 7. The length of the CDR3 is 16 residues. Per the germline V gene, CDR1 is LNHNV and CDR2 is YYDKDF (reference sequence). For the CDR3, the DNA is TGTGCCACCAACTACGGGACTAGCGGGAGGGGTAATGAGCAGTTCTTC. This gives the protein CATNYGTSGRGNEQFF.

The rearrangement links TRBV24-1 to TRBJ2-1; TRBD1 agrees at 9 bases. Germline V CDR1 and CDR2: KGHDR, SFDVKD. The CDR3 is 15 amino acids. Trimming cost V 3 bases and J 8 bases; bases outside gene matches: 7. The CDR3 region has the DNA TGTGCCACCAGTGATCGGGGACAGGGTCGGGATGAGCAGTTCTTC. It codes for CATSDRGQGRDEQFF.

V gene TRBV28 combines with J gene TRBJ1-1, with 7 bases that match TRBD1. This CDR3 region has 14 residues. The trim removed 5 bases at V and 7 bases at J, leaving 10 bases unmatched. The germline V gene has CDR1 MDHEN and CDR2 SYDVKM. The CDR3 DNA follows: TGTGCCAGCAGTCCCAGACAGGGATTGAGTGAAGCTTTCTTT. Its translation: CASSPRQGLSEAFF.

The J gene is TRBJ1-2, the V gene TRBV6-6, with TRBD1 matching over 7 bases. The length of the CDR3 is 14 residues. CDR1 MNHNY and CDR2 SVGAGI come from the germline V gene (reference sequence). The ends lost 2 bases at V and 7 bases at J; junction bases unmatched: 7. The CDR3 sequence is CASSYGENRGGYTF. As DNA, the CDR3 is TGTGCCAGCAGTTACGGGGAAAACAGGGGTGGCTACACCTTC.

This rearrangement joins TRBV5-4 to TRBJ2-1; 11 bases align to TRBD2. The CDR3 loop spans 14 amino acids. The V segment lost 6 bases and the J segment 7 bases; nucleotides outside the gene matches: 6. Per the germline V gene, CDR1 is SGHNT and CDR2 is YYREEE (reference sequence). This CDR3 is CASKTSGSWNEQFF. The DNA of the CDR3 is TGTGCCAGCAAAACTAGCGGGAGTTGGAATGAGCAGTTCTTC.

V usage is TRBV6-5 and J usage is TRBJ1-1; 9 bases map to TRBD1. Germline-derived CDR1 and CDR2 are MNHEY and SVGAGI. This CDR3 is 14 amino acids long. The V and J ends lost 5 bases and 4 bases, in that order; junction bases with no gene match: 5. CDR3 DNA: TGTGCCAGCAGTCTACAGGGGGCTGGCACTGAAGCTTTCTTT. This translates into CASSLQGAGTEAFF.

The rearrangement uses TRBV7-2 and TRBJ2-5, with 7 bases identical to TRBD1. The CDR3 has 16 residues. Losses at the gene ends were 4 bases for V and 5 bases for J; bases not matched to a gene: 13. The germline gives CDR1 SGHTA, CDR2 FQGNSA. CDR3 in DNA: TGTGCCAGCAGCTCGGGGCGGACAGGAACTCGGGAGACCCAGTACTTC. It encodes CASSSGRTGTRETQYF.

The V and J genes are TRBV11-3 and TRBJ2-1, with a tentative D call TRBD2 (6 bases). Trimming cost V 4 bases and J 9 bases, with 19 bases left between them. The CDR3 runs 15 residues. Germline V lookup: CDR1 SGHNT, CDR2 YENEEA. CDR3 amino acids: CASSSSTSRGSEQFF. The CDR3 region has the DNA TGTGCCAGCAGCTCCAGTACCTCACGGGGGTCTGAGCAGTTCTTC.

This clone was picked up one time. The J gene is TRBJ2-5, the V gene TRBV6-2 or TRBV6-3, with 8 bases aligning to TRBD1. Germline CDR1 and CDR2: MNHEY and SVGEGT. Trimming cost V 5 bases and J 3 bases; bases outside gene matches: 2. The CDR3 is 13 residues long. CDR3 region: CASSPDREETQYF. Here the CDR3 DNA reads TGTGCCAGCAGTCCGGACAGGGAAGAGACCCAGTACTTC.

The chain uses TRBV19 and TRBJ1-1; TRBD1 matches at 7 bases. Germline-derived CDR1 and CDR2 are LNHDA and SQIVND (reference sequence). CDR3 size: 15 residues. The V gene end was trimmed by 4 bases and the J gene end by 3 bases; junction bases not matched to a gene: 8. In DNA form, the CDR3 reads TGTGCCAGTAGTAAAGGACAGGTGACTGACACTGAAGCTTTCTTT. As protein: CASSKGQVTDTEAFF.

The chain employs TRBV19 and TRBJ2-3, with 8 bases identical to TRBD1. The CDR3 sequence is 14 residues long. Unmatched junction bases numbered 6, after V lost 4 bases and J lost 6 bases. CDR1 is LNHDA and CDR2 is SQIVND in the germline V gene (reference sequence). This chain's CDR3 is CASSTTGVRDTQYF. The DNA for the CDR3 is TGTGCCAGTAGTACGACAGGGGTTCGGGATACGCAGTATTTT. Combining the CDR3 with reference TRBV19 and TRBJ2-3 gives the whole variable domain DGGITQSPKYLFRKEGQNVTLSCEQNLNHDAMYWYRQDPGQGLRLIYYSQIVNDFQKGDIAEGYSVSREKKESFPLTVTSAQKNPTAFYLCASSTTGVRDTQYFGPGTRLTVL.

This chain joins TRBV7-8 and TRBJ2-5; no firm D call. The CDR3 is 12 amino acids. CDR1 SGHVS and CDR2 FQNEAQ come from the germline V gene. With 5 bases removed from V and 5 bases from J, the gap between germline ends came to 9 bases. The CDR3 protein is CASSPPLETQYF. In DNA form, the CDR3 reads TGTGCCAGCAGCCCCCCGTTGGAGACCCAGTACTTC.

The chain links TRBV12-3 or TRBV12-4 to TRBJ2-1, with TRBD1 matching 8 bases. CDR3 length: 13 residues. V lost 3 bases and J lost 8; bases outside the gene matches: 3. The CDR3 region has the DNA TGTGCCAGCAGTTTTGCAGGGGGCTATGAGCAGTTCTTC. Encoded protein: CASSFAGGYEQFF.

The CDR3, as DNA: TGTGCCAGCAGTTACGCTCTAGCGCTGAGAGGCACCGGGGAGCTGTTTTTT. It translates to CASSYALALRGTGELFF. V gene TRBV6-2 or TRBV6-3 combines with J gene TRBJ2-2; D perhaps matches TRBD2 (6 bases). CDR1 is MNHEY, CDR2 SVGEGT, per germline. CDR3 length: 17 amino acids. The V and J ends lost 2 bases and 4 bases respectively, with 17 bases between them.

V gene TRBV7-2 combines with J gene TRBJ1-2; 8 positions agree with TRBD1. In germline, CDR1 is SGHTA, CDR2 FQGNSA. With 6 bases clipped from V and 2 bases from J, the junction kept 5 bases outside the gene matches. CDR3 length: 14 residues. The DNA of the CDR3 is TGTGCCAGCAGGAGGGACAGGAGAAACTATGGCTACACCTTC. Amino acid sequence: CASRRDRRNYGYTF.